At least ten counts were recorded for the clone carrying this T cell receptor beta chain. Its specificity is not known. The V and J ends lost 2 bases and 4 bases, in that order; junction bases with no gene match: 1. CDR3 size: 14 residues. Germline assignment: CDR1 SGHTA and CDR2 FQGNSA. The data originate from a study of spatial heterogeneity in lung cancer. Study-level background: The average count in raw reads for each unique TCR and UMI combination exceeded 8.5 appearances. Study-level results: Resection saw ubiquitous expanded tumor TCRs appear in blood more than follow-up did.

TCRdb re-analysed the 5' RACE reads in MiXCR, keeping a single row per CDR3 protein. The data show more than 45,000 distinct CDR3 sequences, roughly 5.7% seen once. The time point is: sample taken at primary tumor resection. Samples came from around 70 TRACERx patients with untreated early-stage lung cancer. Tumor, nontumor lung or frozen PBMC supplied whole RNA, sequenced without sorting. Source: PBMCs, taken at surgery. The chain joins TRBV7-2 to TRBJ2-2, with 7 bases identical to TRBD2. The TCR was taken from a male donor with early-stage non-small cell lung cancer. The DNA for the CDR3 is TGTGCCAGCAGCTTACTAGCGGTCACCGGGGAGCTGTTTTTT. It specifies CASSLLAVTGELFF.